This T cell receptor beta chain was sequenced for a study of glioma-infiltrating T cells. Findings and limits, study-wide: Gliomas, especially low-grade, showed above-expected tissue-blood divergence; non-neoplastic patients showed below. CDR3 overlap between tissue and blood was very small.

The iRepertoire nested amplicon-rescue multiplex PCR amplified TCR alpha and beta CDR3s from RNA. For one-step reverse transcription and amplification, about 90-450 ng of tissue mRNA or PBMC total RNA was used. TCRdb fed the multiplex PCR reads into MiXCR, producing one record per CDR3 protein. The sample contains under 200,000 distinct CDR3 sequences, about 47% of which appear only once. The germline CDR1 and CDR2 sequences are MNHEY and SVGAGI. This CDR3 comprises 12 residues. This clonotype was recorded a few times. Antigen unknown. A read error is possible here, since a much larger clone lies one base away.

The sequencing sample was made of glioma tissue, nonneoplastic brain tissue, or PBMCs (not recorded which). The chain uses TRBV6-5 and TRBJ2-5; TRBD1 might be the D (7 bases). The sequence was collected from a human donor with low-grade glioma or glioblastoma, undergoing nonglioma brain surgery, or in good health (not recorded which). The CDR3 sequence: CASSFAGQTQHF. CDR3 nucleotide sequence: TGTGCCAGCAGTTTTGCGGGACAGACCCAGCACTTC.